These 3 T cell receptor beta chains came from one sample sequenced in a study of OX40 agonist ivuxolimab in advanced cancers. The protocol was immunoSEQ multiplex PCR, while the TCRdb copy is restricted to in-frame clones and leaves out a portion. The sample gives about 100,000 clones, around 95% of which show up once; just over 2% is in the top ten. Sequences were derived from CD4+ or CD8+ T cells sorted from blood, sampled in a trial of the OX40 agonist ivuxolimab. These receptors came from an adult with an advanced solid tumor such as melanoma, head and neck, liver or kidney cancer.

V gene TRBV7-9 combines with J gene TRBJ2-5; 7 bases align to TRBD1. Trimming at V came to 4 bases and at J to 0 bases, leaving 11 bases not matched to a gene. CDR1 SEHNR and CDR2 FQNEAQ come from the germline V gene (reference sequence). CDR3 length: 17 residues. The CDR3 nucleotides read TGTGCCAGCAGCTCAAGCCGGGACAGATCGTACCAAGAGACCCAGTACTTC. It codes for CASSSSRDRSYQETQYF.

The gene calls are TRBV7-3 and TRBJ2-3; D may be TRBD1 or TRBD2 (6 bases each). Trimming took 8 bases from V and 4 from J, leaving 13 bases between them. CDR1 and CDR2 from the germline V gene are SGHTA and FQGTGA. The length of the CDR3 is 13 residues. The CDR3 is CASRSGAADTQYF. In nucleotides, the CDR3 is TGTGCCAGCCGCTCGGGGGCAGCAGATACGCAGTATTTT.

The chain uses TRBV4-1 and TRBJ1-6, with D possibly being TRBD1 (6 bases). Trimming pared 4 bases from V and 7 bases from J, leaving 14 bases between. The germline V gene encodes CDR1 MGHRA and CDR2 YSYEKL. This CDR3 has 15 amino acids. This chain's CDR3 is CASSPKQGGNSPLHF. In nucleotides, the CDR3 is TGCGCCAGCAGCCCAAAACAGGGTGGGAATTCACCCCTCCACTTT.